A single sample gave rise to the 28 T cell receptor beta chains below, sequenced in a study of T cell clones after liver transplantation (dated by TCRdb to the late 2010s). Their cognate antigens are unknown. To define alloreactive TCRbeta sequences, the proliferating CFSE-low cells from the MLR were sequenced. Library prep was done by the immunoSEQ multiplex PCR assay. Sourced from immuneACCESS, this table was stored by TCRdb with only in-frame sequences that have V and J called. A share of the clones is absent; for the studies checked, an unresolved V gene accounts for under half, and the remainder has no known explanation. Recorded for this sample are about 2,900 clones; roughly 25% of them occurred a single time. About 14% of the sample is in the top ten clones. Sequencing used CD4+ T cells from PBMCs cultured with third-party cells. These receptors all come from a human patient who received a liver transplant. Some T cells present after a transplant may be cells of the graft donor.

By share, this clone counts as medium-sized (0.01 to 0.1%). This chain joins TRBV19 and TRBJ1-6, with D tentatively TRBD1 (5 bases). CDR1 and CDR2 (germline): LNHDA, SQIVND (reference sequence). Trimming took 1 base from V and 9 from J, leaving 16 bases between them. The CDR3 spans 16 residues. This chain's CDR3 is CASSIGEGSGRSPLHF. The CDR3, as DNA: TGTGCCAGTAGTATAGGGGAGGGCTCGGGGCGTTCACCCCTCCACTTT.

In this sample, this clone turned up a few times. The CDR3 DNA reads as TGTGCCAGCAGCCGGACAGGGCCGGGGCAGCCCCAGCATTTT. It translates to CASSRTGPGQPQHF. The V and J genes are TRBV5-5 and TRBJ1-5; 8 bases line up with TRBD1. V shed 4 bases, J shed 7 bases, and the junction held 7 bases outside the gene matches. Germline CDR1 is SGHKS and CDR2 is YYEKEE (reference sequence). The CDR3 loop spans 14 amino acids.

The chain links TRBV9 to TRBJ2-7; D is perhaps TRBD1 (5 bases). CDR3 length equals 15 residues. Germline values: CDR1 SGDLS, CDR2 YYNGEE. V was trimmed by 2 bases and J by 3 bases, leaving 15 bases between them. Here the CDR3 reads CASSVDSLLGYEQYF. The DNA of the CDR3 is TGTGCCAGCAGCGTCGACAGTCTCTTAGGCTACGAGCAGTACTTC.

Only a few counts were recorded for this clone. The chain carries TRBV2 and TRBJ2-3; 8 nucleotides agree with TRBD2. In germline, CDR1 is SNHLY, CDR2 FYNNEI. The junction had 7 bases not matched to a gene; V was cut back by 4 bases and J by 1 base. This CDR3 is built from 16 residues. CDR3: CASSVRGSGGTDTQYF. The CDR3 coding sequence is TGTGCCAGCAGTGTAAGGGGTAGCGGGGGCACAGATACGCAGTATTTT.

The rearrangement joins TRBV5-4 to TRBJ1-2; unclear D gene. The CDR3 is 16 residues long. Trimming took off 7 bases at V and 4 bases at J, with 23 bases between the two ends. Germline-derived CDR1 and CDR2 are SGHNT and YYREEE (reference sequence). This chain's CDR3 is CASSFLVPGKIYGYTF. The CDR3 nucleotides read TGTGCCAGCTCGTTTCTCGTACCAGGAAAGATCTATGGCTACACCTTC.

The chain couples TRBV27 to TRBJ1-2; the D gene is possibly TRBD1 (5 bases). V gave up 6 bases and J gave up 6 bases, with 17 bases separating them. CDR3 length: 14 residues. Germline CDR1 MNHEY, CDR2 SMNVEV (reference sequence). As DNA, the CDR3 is TGTGCCAGCAGGGGGCCGGGACTAAGTGATGGCTACACCTTC. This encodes CASRGPGLSDGYTF.

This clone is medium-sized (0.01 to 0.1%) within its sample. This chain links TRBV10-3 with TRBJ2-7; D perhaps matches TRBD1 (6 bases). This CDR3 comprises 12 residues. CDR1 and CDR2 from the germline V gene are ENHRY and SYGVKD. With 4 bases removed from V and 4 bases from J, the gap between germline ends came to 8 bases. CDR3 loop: CAISAQGYEQYF. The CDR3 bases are TGTGCCATCAGTGCACAGGGTTACGAGCAGTACTTC.

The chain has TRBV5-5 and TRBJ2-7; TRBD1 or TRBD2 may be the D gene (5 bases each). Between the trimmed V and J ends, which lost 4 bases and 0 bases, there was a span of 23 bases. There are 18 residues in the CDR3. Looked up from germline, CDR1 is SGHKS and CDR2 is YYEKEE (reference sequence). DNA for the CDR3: TGTGCCAGCAGCCCCCGACCCCTCGGGGCACAAATCTCCTACGAGCAGTACTTC. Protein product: CASSPRPLGAQISYEQYF.

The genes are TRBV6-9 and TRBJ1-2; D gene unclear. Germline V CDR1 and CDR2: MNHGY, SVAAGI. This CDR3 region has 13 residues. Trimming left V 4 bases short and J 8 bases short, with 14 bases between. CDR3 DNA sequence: TGTGCCAGCAGTTCACGGGGTTCCTCCGGCTACACCTTC. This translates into CASSSRGSSGYTF.

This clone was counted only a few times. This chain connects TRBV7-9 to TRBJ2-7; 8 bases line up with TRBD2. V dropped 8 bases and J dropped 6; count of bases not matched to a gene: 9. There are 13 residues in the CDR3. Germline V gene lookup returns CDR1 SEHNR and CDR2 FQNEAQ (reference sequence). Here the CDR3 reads CASAWWREVEQYF. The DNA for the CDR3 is TGTGCCAGCGCCTGGTGGCGGGAGGTCGAGCAGTACTTC.

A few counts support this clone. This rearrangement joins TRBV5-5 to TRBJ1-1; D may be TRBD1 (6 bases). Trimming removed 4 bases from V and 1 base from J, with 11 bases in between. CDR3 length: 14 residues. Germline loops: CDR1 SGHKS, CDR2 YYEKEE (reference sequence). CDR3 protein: CASSRPDRNTEAFF. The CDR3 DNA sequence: TGTGCCAGCAGCCGCCCGGACAGGAACACTGAAGCTTTCTTT. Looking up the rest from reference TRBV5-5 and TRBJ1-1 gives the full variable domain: DAGVTQSPTHLIKTRGQQVTLRCSPISGHKSVSWYQQVLGQGPQFIFQYYEKEERGRGNFPDRFSARQFPNYSSELNVNALLLGDSALYLCASSRPDRNTEAFFGQGTRLTVV.

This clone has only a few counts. CDR3 protein: CASSVAGLANSGELFF. Written as DNA, the CDR3 is TGTGCCAGCAGCGTAGCGGGACTAGCTAACTCCGGGGAGCTGTTTTTT. The J gene is TRBJ2-2, the V gene TRBV9; 9 nucleotides match TRBD2. CDR1 is SGDLS, CDR2 YYNGEE, per germline. This CDR3 is built from 16 residues. V lost 0 bases, J lost 6 bases, and 6 bases stayed unmatched. Complete variable domain (other parts from reference TRBV9 and TRBJ2-2): DSGVTQTPKHLITATGQRVTLRCSPRSGDLSVYWYQQSLDQGLQFLIQYYNGEERAKGNILERFSAQQFPDLHSELNLSSLELGDSALYFCASSVAGLANSGELFFGEGSRLTVL.

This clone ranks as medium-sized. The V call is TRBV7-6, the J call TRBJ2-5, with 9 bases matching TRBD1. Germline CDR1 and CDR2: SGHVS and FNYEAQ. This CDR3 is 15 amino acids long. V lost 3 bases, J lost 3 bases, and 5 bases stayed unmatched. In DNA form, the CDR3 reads TGTGCCAGCAGCTTGGGACAGGGAAAAAAAGAGACCCAGTACTTC. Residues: CASSLGQGKKETQYF.

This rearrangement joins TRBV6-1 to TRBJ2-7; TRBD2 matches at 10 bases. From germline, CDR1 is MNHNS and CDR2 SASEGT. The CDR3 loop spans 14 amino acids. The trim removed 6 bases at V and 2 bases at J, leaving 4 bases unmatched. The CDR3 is CASRPSGSPYEQYF. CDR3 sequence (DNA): TGTGCCAGCAGACCTAGCGGGAGCCCCTACGAGCAGTACTTC.

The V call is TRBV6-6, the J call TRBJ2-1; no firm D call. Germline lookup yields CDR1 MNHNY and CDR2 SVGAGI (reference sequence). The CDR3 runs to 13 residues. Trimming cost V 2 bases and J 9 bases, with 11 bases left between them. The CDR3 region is CASSYVVEGEQFF. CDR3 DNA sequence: TGTGCCAGCAGTTACGTGGTGGAAGGTGAGCAGTTCTTC.

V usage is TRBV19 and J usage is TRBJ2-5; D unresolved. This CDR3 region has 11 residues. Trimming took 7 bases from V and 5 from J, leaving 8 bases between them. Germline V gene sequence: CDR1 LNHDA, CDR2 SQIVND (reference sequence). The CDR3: CASMAVETQYF. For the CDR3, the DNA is TGTGCCAGTATGGCGGTCGAGACCCAGTACTTC.

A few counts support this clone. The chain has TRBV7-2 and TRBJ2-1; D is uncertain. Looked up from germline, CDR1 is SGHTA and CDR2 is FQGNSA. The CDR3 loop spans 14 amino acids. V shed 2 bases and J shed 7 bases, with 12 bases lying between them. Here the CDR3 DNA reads TGTGCCAGCAGCTTAATCCAAGTGAGGAATGAGCAGTTCTTC. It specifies CASSLIQVRNEQFF.

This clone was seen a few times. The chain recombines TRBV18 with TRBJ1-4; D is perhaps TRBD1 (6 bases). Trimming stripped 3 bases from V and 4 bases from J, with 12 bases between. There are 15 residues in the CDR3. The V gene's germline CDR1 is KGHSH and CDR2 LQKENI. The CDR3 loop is CASSPGTSINEKLFF. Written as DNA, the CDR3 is TGTGCCAGCTCACCCGGGACAAGCATTAATGAAAAACTGTTTTTT.

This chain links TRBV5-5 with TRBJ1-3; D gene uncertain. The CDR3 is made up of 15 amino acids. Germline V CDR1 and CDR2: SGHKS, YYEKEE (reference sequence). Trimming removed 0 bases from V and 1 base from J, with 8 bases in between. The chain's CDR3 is CASSLDAGSGNTIYF. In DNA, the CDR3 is TGTGCCAGCAGCTTGGACGCGGGATCTGGAAACACCATATATTTT.

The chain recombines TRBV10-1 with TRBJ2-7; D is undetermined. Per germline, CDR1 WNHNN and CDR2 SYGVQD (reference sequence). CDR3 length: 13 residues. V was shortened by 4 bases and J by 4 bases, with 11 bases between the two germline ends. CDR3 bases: TGCGCCAGCAGTGGGGCAGCTGGATACGAGCAGTACTTC. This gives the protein CASSGAAGYEQYF.

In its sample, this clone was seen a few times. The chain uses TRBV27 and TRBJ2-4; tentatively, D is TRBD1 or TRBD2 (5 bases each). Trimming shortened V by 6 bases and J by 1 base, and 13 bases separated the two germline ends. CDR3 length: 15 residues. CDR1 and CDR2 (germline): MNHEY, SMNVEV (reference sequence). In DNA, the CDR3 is TGTGCCAGCAGCCCCTTCGGGGACGCCAAAAACATTCAGTACTTC. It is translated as CASSPFGDAKNIQYF.

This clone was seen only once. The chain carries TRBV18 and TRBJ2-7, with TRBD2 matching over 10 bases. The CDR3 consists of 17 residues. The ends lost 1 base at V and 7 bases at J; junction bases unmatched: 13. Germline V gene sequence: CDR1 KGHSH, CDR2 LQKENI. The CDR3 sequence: CASSPRGASGRRREQYF. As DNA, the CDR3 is TGTGCCAGCTCACCACGGGGCGCTAGCGGGAGAAGGAGGGAGCAGTACTTC.

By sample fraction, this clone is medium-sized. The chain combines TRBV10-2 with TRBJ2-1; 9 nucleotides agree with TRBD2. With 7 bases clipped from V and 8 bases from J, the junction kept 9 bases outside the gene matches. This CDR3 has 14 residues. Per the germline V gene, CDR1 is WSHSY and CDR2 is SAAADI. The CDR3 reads CASTLIAGGDEQFF. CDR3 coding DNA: TGCGCCAGCACCCTAATCGCGGGAGGGGATGAGCAGTTCTTC.

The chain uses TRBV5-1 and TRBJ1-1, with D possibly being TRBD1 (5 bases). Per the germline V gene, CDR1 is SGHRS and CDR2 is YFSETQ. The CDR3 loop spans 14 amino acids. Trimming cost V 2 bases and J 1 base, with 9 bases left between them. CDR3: CASSFSGRNTEAFF. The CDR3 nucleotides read TGCGCCAGCAGCTTCTCGGGGCGGAACACTGAAGCTTTCTTT.

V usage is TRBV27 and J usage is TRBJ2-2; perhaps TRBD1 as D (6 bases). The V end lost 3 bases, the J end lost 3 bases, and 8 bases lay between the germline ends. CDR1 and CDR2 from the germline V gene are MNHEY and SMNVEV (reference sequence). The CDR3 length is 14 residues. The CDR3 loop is CASSFHRDTGELFF. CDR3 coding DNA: TGTGCCAGCAGTTTCCACAGGGACACCGGGGAGCTGTTTTTT.

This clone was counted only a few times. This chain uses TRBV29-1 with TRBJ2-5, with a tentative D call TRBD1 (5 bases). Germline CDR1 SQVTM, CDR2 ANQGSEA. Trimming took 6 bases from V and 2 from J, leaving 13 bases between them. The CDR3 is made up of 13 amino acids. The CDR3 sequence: CSVDRGQQETQYF. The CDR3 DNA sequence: TGCAGCGTCGATAGAGGACAACAAGAGACCCAGTACTTC. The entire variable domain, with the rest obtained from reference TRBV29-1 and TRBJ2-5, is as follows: SAVISQKPSRDICQRGTSLTIQCQVDSQVTMMFWYRQQPGQSLTLIATANQGSEATYESGFVIDKFPISRPNLTFSTLTVSNMSPEDSSIYLCSVDRGQQETQYFGPGTRLLVL.

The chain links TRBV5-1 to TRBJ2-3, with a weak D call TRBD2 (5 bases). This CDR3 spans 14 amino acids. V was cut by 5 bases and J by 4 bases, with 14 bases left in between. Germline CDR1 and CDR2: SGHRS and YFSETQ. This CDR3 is CASSVREMADTQYF. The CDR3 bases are TGCGCCAGCAGTGTAAGGGAGATGGCAGATACGCAGTATTTT. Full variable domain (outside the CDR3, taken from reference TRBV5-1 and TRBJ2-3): KAGVTQTPRYLIKTRGQQVTLSCSPISGHRSVSWYQQTPGQGLQFLFEYFSETQRNKGNFPGRFSGRQFSNSRSEMNVSTLELGDSALYLCASSVREMADTQYFGPGTRLTVL.

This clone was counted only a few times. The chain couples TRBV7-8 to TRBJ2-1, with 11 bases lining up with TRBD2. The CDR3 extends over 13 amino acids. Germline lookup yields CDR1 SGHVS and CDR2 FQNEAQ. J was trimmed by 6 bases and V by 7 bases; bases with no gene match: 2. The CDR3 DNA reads TGTGCCAGCAAGCTAGCGGGGGGCAATGAGCAGTTCTTC. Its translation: CASKLAGGNEQFF.